This TCR beta chain is from a study of cytomegalovirus exposure and HLA in healthy donors. Whole-study results and caveats: Later on, a genetic analysis was performed. It linked a missense variant in DCLRE1C with V- and J-gene trimming of TCR beta. Rare TCR sequences predominated, though certain public TCRs were found in many donors. In an earlier analysis, most TCR beta V segments were productive about 87% or about 30% of the time.

Germline CDR1 reads LNHDA; CDR2 reads SQIVND (reference sequence). Trimming left V 6 bases short and J 6 bases short, with 12 bases between. The CDR3 consists of 12 residues. This clone was recorded only once. As yet, its antigen is unknown. Amplification used 60 Vbeta primers and 13 Jbeta primers. TCRdb keeps only in-frame clones here, not all; method: immunoSEQ multiplex PCR. The sample yields approximately 110,000 clones, 70% to 80% seen once. Sequencing used PBMCs. The clonotype was recovered from a woman aged 18-29 years in good health and CMV-seropositive. This chain connects TRBV19 to TRBJ2-7; possibly TRBD1 for D (5 bases). CDR3 DNA sequence: TGTGCCAGTAGGTTCCAGGGCGGCGAGCAGTACTTC. Amino acids: CASRFQGGEQYF.